A selection of T cell receptor beta chains follows, all from one sample in a study of blood T cell repertoires in COVID-19. Repertoires were generated with immunoSEQ multiplex PCR, while TCRdb's copy carries only in-frame clones and drops some. Here the sample spans 330,000 or so clones, 88% being singletons. The source material was PBMCs or T cells enriched from blood (not recorded which). The receptors were gathered from a woman in her 30s who had been exposed to COVID-19. Both conserved end residues are part of each CDR3. The order of the fields is V gene, J gene, clone size, D gene, CDR3 protein, CDR3 DNA. D genes are given only for firm matches. Clone size appears in some rows only: once, few, many, or a class for an expanded clone.

>TRBV15|TRBJ2-3|NA|TRBD1
CATSRDGTGARSTDTQYF
TGTGCCACCAGCAGAGATGGGACAGGGGCTCGTAGCACAGATACGCAGTATTTT
>TRBV19|TRBJ2-4|NA|NA
CASSISLAKNIQYF
TGTGCCAGTAGTATCTCCCTAGCCAAAAACATTCAGTACTTC
>TRBV5-1|TRBJ1-4|NA|NA
CASSAQTNEKLFF
TGCGCCAGCAGCGCACAAACTAATGAAAAACTGTTTTTT
>TRBV19|TRBJ1-5|NA|NA
CASTWLAGDNQPQHF
TGTGCCAGTACCTGGTTGGCAGGGGACAATCAGCCCCAGCATTTT
>TRBV21-1|TRBJ2-1|NA|NA
CASSVGGVHNEQFF
TGTGCCAGCAGCGTAGGGGGAGTTCACAATGAGCAGTTCTTC
>TRBV3-1/TRBV3-2|TRBJ1-4|NA|NA
CASSQDRQFNEKLFF
TGTGCCAGCAGCCAAGATAGACAGTTTAATGAAAAACTGTTTTTT
>TRBV28|TRBJ1-6|NA|NA
CASSLSGNSPLHF
TGTGCCAGCAGTTTGAGCGGGAATTCACCCCTCCACTTT
>TRBV12-3/TRBV12-4|TRBJ1-4|NA|NA
CASGGGRKLFF
TGTGCCAGCGGCGGCGGGAGGAAACTGTTTTTT
>TRBV24-1|TRBJ1-5|NA|NA
CATSDEITPGIQHF
TGTGCCACCAGTGACGAAATAACGCCCGGTATTCAGCATTTT
>TRBV10-2|TRBJ2-1|once|NA
CATRAGIDNEQFF
TGCGCCACCCGGGCGGGGATTGACAATGAGCAGTTCTTC
>TRBV11-2|TRBJ2-1|NA|TRBD2
CASSLEAGWANEQFF
TGTGCCAGCAGCTTGGAAGCGGGATGGGCCAATGAGCAGTTCTTC
>TRBV5-1|TRBJ1-6|NA|NA
CASSLSGTLDSPLHF
TGCGCCAGCAGCTTGTCCGGGACACTTGATTCACCCCTCCACTTT
>TRBV2|TRBJ2-7|NA|TRBD1
CASSTVRDSTYEQYF
TGTGCCAGCAGTACCGTCCGGGACAGTACCTACGAGCAGTACTTC
>TRBV19|TRBJ2-7|NA|TRBD2
CASSSRLAGEQYF
TGTGCCAGTAGTTCCCGACTAGCAGGCGAGCAGTACTTC
>TRBV5-1|TRBJ1-6|NA|NA
CASSPQGPGNSPLHF
TGCGCCAGCAGCCCCCAGGGGCCCGGGAATTCACCCCTCCACTTT
>TRBV9|TRBJ2-3|NA|NA
CASSVVGAPSTDTQYF
TGTGCCAGCAGCGTAGTGGGGGCTCCTAGCACAGATACGCAGTATTTT
>TRBV12-3/TRBV12-4|TRBJ1-5|once|NA
CASSAGNQPQHF
TGTGCCAGCAGCGCAGGGAATCAGCCCCAGCATTTT
>TRBV3-1/TRBV3-2|TRBJ2-1|NA|NA
CASSQWRGRDNEQFF
TGTGCCAGCAGCCAATGGAGGGGGCGCGACAATGAGCAGTTCTTC
>TRBV7-2|TRBJ2-1|NA|TRBD2
CASSSGTSGRVGNEQFF
TGTGCCAGCAGCTCCGGGACTAGCGGGAGAGTAGGCAATGAGCAGTTCTTC
>TRBV12-5|TRBJ2-5|NA|TRBD1
CASATGTGIETQYF
TGTGCTAGTGCGACCGGGACAGGGATAGAGACCCAGTACTTC
>TRBV10-3|TRBJ2-3|NA|TRBD2
CAISTTGIPTSGRTDTQYF
TGTGCCATCAGTACAACAGGGATTCCGACTAGCGGGCGCACAGATACGCAGTATTTT
>TRBV7-9|TRBJ1-3|few|TRBD1
CASSLEGTGGEKYGNTIYF
TGTGCCAGCAGCTTAGAAGGGACAGGGGGCGAGAAATATGGAAACACCATATATTTT
>TRBV4-2|TRBJ2-7|few|NA
CASSQARQPTYEQYF
TGTGCCAGCAGCCAGGCCCGCCAACCCACCTACGAGCAGTACTTC
>TRBV28|TRBJ2-7|once|NA
CASSLTPTSYEQYF
TGTGCCAGCAGTTTAACACCCACCTCCTACGAGCAGTACTTC
>TRBV10-1|TRBJ2-2|few|NA
CASSIATTGELFF
TGCGCCAGCAGTATAGCGACCACCGGGGAGCTGTTTTTT
>TRBV5-1|TRBJ2-5|NA|TRBD2
CASSLGAGGYETQYF
TGCGCCAGCAGCTTGGGTGCGGGAGGCTACGAGACCCAGTACTTC
>TRBV6-5|TRBJ2-7|NA|NA
CASSTQAWEQYF
TGTGCCAGCAGTACCCAGGCTTGGGAGCAGTACTTC
>TRBV3-1/TRBV3-2|TRBJ1-3|NA|NA
CASSKTKQGNTIYF
TGTGCCAGCAGTAAAACAAAACAGGGAAACACCATATATTTT
>TRBV11-3|TRBJ1-6|NA|NA
CASSSQGYNSPLHF
TGTGCCAGCAGCTCACAGGGTTATAATTCACCCCTCCACTTT
>TRBV6-5|TRBJ2-7|NA|TRBD2
CASSLGLAGGQYF
TGTGCCAGCAGTTTGGGACTAGCGGGAGGCCAGTACTTC
>TRBV7-6|TRBJ2-7|few|NA
CASSLTRDREQYF
TGTGCCAGCAGCTTGACTCGGGATCGCGAGCAGTACTTC